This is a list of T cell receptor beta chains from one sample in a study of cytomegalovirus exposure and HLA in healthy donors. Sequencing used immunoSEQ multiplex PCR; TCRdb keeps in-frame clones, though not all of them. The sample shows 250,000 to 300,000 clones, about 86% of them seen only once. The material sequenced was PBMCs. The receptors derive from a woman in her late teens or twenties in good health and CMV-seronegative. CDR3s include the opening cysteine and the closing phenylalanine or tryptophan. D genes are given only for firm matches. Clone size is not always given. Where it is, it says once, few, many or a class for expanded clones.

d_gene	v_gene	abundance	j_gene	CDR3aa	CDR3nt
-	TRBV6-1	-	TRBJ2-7	CASSEGHLKPHEQYF	TGTGCCAGCAGTGAGGGACATTTGAAACCCCACGAGCAGTACTTC
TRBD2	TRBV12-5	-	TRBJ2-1	CASGLIGGGYNEQFF	TGTGCTAGTGGTTTGATCGGGGGGGGTTACAATGAGCAGTTCTTC
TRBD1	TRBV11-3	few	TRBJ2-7	CASSSQTGAYEQYF	TGTGCCAGCAGCTCCCAGACAGGGGCCTACGAGCAGTACTTC
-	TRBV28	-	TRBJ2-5	CASSWTVNQETQYF	TGTGCCAGCAGTTGGACAGTTAACCAAGAGACCCAGTACTTC
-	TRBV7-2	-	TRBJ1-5	CASSLLARTTVPQPQHF	TGTGCCAGCAGCTTATTAGCCCGGACAACTGTACCTCAGCCCCAGCATTTT
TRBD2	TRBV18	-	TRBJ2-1	CASSPVPGRDEQFF	TGTGCCAGCTCACCAGTCCCTGGGAGGGATGAGCAGTTCTTC
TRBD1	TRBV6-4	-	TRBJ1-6	CASSDRDRSNSPLHF	TGTGCCAGCAGTGACAGGGACAGGTCTAATTCACCCCTCCACTTT
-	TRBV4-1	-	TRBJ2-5	CASSLGTAGSGTQYF	TGCGCCAGCAGCCTCGGGACAGCGGGTTCTGGGACCCAGTACTTC
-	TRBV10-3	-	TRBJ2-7	CAISESIFDTAYLSYEQYF	TGTGCCATCAGTGAGTCGATATTCGACACCGCTTATCTCTCCTACGAGCAGTACTTC
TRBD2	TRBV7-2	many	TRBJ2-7	CASSLKRLAGSYEQYF	TGTGCCAGCAGCTTAAAGCGGCTAGCGGGGTCCTACGAGCAGTACTTC
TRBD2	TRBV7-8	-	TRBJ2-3	CASSLMLAGADTQYF	TGTGCCAGCAGCTTGATGCTAGCGGGAGCGGATACGCAGTATTTT
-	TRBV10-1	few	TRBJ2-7	CASSSGQTYEQYF	TGCGCCAGCAGCTCCGGACAGACCTACGAGCAGTACTTC
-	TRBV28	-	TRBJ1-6	CASSQTQGAPLHF	TGTGCCAGCAGCCAGACACAGGGAGCACCCCTCCACTTT
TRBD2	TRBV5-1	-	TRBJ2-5	CASSLVWEGEETQYF	TGCGCCAGCAGCTTGGTGTGGGAGGGAGAGGAGACCCAGTACTTC
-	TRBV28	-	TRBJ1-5	CASSLSPGGNQPQHF	TGTGCCAGCAGTTTATCCCCAGGGGGCAATCAGCCCCAGCATTTT
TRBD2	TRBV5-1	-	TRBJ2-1	CASSLRSAAGASYNEQFF	TGCGCCAGCAGCTTGAGATCTGCAGCGGGGGCCTCCTACAATGAGCAGTTCTTC
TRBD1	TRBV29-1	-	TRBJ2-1	CSVDPEDRGRNEQFF	TGCAGCGTTGATCCCGAGGACAGGGGGAGGAATGAGCAGTTCTTC
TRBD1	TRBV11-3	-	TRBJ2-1	CASSSGTGGNEQFF	TGTGCCAGCAGCTCCGGGACAGGGGGGAATGAGCAGTTCTTC
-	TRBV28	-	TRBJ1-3	CASTPMGTLGNTIYF	TGTGCCAGCACCCCTATGGGGACACTGGGGAACACCATATATTTT
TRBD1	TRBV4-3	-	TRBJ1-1	CASSPNRGGTEAFF	TGCGCCAGCAGCCCGAACAGGGGGGGGACTGAAGCTTTCTTT
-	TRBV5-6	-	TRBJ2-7	CASSLPRVYEQYF	TGTGCCAGCAGCTTGCCCCGGGTCTACGAGCAGTACTTC
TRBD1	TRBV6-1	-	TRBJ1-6	CASSGPQGAVAYNSPLHF	TGTGCCAGCAGTGGCCCACAGGGGGCGGTCGCCTATAATTCACCCCTCCACTTT
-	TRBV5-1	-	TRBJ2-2	CASSSRINTGELFF	TGCGCCAGCAGCAGCCGCATTAACACCGGGGAGCTGTTTTTT
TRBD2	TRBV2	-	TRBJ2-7	CASRGLADAYEQYF	TGTGCCAGCAGGGGACTAGCGGACGCTTACGAGCAGTACTTC
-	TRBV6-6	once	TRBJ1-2	CASSLREYGYTF	TGTGCCAGCAGTTTGCGGGAATATGGCTACACCTTC
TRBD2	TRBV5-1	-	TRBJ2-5	CASSLETSGRAFGETQYF	TGCGCCAGCAGCTTGGAAACTAGCGGGAGGGCCTTTGGAGAGACCCAGTACTTC
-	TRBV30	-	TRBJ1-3	CAWIAGTGNTIYF	TGTGCCTGGATAGCAGGGACTGGAAACACCATATATTTT
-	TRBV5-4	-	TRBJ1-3	CASSDRGNGNTIYF	TGTGCCAGCAGCGACCGGGGGAATGGAAACACCATATATTTT
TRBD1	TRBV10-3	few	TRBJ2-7	CAIRDRGAYEQYF	TGTGCCATCAGGGACAGGGGGGCCTACGAGCAGTACTTC
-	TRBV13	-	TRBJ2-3	CASSLSGDRSTDTQYF	TGTGCCAGCAGCTTAAGCGGGGACAGGAGCACAGATACGCAGTATTTT
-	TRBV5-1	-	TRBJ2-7	CASSFDLDRGTHEQYF	TGCGCCAGCAGCTTCGACTTGGACAGAGGGACACACGAGCAGTACTTC
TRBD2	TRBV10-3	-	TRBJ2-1	CAIRLAGEENNEQFF	TGTGCCATCAGGTTAGCGGGAGAAGAAAACAATGAGCAGTTCTTC
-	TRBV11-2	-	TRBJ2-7	CASSLGDTGEQYF	TGTGCCAGCAGCTTAGGCGATACAGGCGAGCAGTACTTC
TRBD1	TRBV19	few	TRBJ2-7	CASSISGTGVFEQYF	TGTGCCAGTAGTATTTCCGGGACAGGGGTGTTCGAGCAGTACTTC
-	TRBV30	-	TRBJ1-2	CAWSLDSLARGAYGYTF	TGTGCCTGGAGTTTAGATTCGCTGGCCCGGGGGGCCTATGGCTACACCTTC
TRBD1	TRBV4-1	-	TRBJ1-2	CASSSKDRLYGYTF	TGCGCCAGCAGTTCAAAGGACAGGCTCTATGGCTACACCTTC
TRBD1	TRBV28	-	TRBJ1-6	CASRLDRDRNNSPLHF	TGTGCCAGCAGGCTAGACAGGGACAGAAATAATTCACCCCTCCACTTT
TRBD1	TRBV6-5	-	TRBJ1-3	CASRSGQGARNTIYF	TGTGCCAGCAGATCGGGACAGGGGGCACGAAACACCATATATTTT
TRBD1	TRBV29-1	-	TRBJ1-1	CSVVGQGSNTEAFF	TGCAGCGTTGTAGGACAGGGCTCGAACACTGAAGCTTTCTTT
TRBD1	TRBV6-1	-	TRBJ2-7	CASSDRQGTKSYEQYF	TGTGCCAGCAGTGACCGACAGGGGACCAAGTCTTACGAGCAGTACTTC
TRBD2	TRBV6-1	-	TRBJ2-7	CASSEREGSYEQYF	TGTGCCAGCAGTGAACGGGAGGGGTCCTACGAGCAGTACTTC
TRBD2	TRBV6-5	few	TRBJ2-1	CASSYGSGGSDEQFF	TGTGCCAGCAGTTATGGGAGCGGGGGGAGCGATGAGCAGTTCTTC
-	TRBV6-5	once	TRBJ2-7	CASSRPLPTDEQYF	TGTGCCAGCAGCCGCCCTCTTCCCACGGACGAGCAGTACTTC
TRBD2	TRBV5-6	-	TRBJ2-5	CASSLIGWGLAGEETQYF	TGTGCCAGCAGCTTGATAGGTTGGGGACTAGCGGGGGAAGAGACCCAGTACTTC
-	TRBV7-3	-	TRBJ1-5	CASSLNGFQPQHF	TGTGCCAGCAGCTTAAACGGTTTTCAGCCCCAGCATTTT
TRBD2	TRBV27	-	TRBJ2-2	CASTKTGGFTGELFF	TGTGCCAGCACTAAAACGGGAGGCTTCACCGGGGAGCTGTTTTTT
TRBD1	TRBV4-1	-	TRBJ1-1	CASSQPLTGGGWTFF	TGCGCCAGCAGCCAGCCCCTTACAGGGGGCGGTTGGACTTTCTTT
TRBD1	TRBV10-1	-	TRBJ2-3	CASSPGTGEDTQYF	TGCGCCAGCAGTCCCGGGACAGGGGAGGATACGCAGTATTTT
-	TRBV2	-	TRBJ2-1	CASSAGAGAYNEQFF	TGTGCCAGCAGTGCCGGAGCAGGGGCCTACAATGAGCAGTTCTTC
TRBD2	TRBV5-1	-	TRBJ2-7	CASSPTGTSGRAVGYEQYF	TGCGCCAGCAGCCCCACAGGGACTAGCGGGAGGGCCGTGGGTTACGAGCAGTACTTC
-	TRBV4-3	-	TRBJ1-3	CASSLEGQGNTIYF	TGCGCCAGCAGCCTCGAAGGACAGGGAAACACCATATATTTT
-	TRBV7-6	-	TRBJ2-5	CASSPHGQIDNF	TGTGCCAGCAGCCCACACGGACAGATTGACAACTTC
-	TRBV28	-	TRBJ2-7	CASSFSEDYEQYF	TGTGCCAGCAGTTTTTCGGAGGACTACGAGCAGTACTTC